Listed here are 21 T cell receptor beta chains from one sample, sequenced in a study of PD-L1 blockade in urothelial cancer. The time point is: peripheral blood 6 weeks after treatment start. Generated by immunoSEQ multiplex PCR, the TCRdb table keeps only in-frame clones and is missing some. Of 25,000 to 30,000 clones in the sample, approximately 81% were seen once. The input for sequencing was PBMCs, taken around atezolizumab (anti-PD-L1) treatment. All receptors come from a man aged 65-85 years with urothelial cancer.

The chain links TRBV5-5 to TRBJ2-2; 12 bases match TRBD2. The CDR3 has 17 residues. Germline values: CDR1 SGHKS, CDR2 YYEKEE (reference sequence). V trimming: 0 bases; J trimming: 3 bases; junction bases outside the gene matches: 3. Here the CDR3 reads CASSLGLAGAYTGELFF. CDR3 DNA sequence: TGTGCCAGCAGCTTGGGACTAGCGGGGGCCTACACCGGGGAGCTGTTTTTT.

This rearrangement joins TRBV7-9 to TRBJ1-4; perhaps TRBD1 as D (6 bases). Trimming removed 2 bases at V and 8 bases at J, with 12 bases between. This CDR3 has 14 residues. The germline gives CDR1 SEHNR, CDR2 FQNEAQ (reference sequence). CDR3 DNA: TGTGCCAGCAGCTTAACAGGGCGACAGGAAAAACTGTTTTTT. It encodes CASSLTGRQEKLFF.

The V and J genes are TRBV7-9 and TRBJ1-1, with D perhaps matching TRBD1 (5 bases). Germline V gene data show CDR1 as SEHNR and CDR2 as FQNEAQ (reference sequence). CDR3 length equals 13 residues. The germline V and J ends were trimmed by 1 base and 11 bases, with 14 bases remaining between them. The CDR3 DNA reads TGTGCCAGCAGCTTAGTAGGGGCCCGGCAGGCTTTCTTT. Amino acids: CASSLVGARQAFF.

This chain's CDR3 is CASSLAAGIEAFF. For the CDR3, the DNA is TGTGCCAGCAGCTTGGCGGCAGGGATTGAAGCTTTCTTT. This chain joins TRBV5-4 and TRBJ1-1; D possibly corresponds to TRBD1 (5 bases). The CDR3 runs to 13 residues. The ends were cut back, 0 bases at V and 7 bases at J, with 10 bases in the middle. Per the germline V gene, CDR1 is SGHNT and CDR2 is YYREEE (reference sequence).

The genes are TRBV5-5 and TRBJ2-6, with D tentatively TRBD1 (5 bases). Trimming stripped 2 bases from V and 1 base from J, with 10 bases between. Germline V gives CDR1 SGHKS, CDR2 YYEKEE (reference sequence). CDR3 length equals 16 residues. The CDR3 protein is CASSFEGASGANVLTF. CDR3 DNA sequence: TGTGCCAGCAGCTTTGAAGGGGCGTCTGGGGCCAACGTCCTGACTTTC. Looking up the rest from reference TRBV5-5 and TRBJ2-6 gives the full variable domain: DAGVTQSPTHLIKTRGQQVTLRCSPISGHKSVSWYQQVLGQGPQFIFQYYEKEERGRGNFPDRFSARQFPNYSSELNVNALLLGDSALYLCASSFEGASGANVLTFGAGSRLTVL.

The CDR3: CASSPPNLWTGTGGSNEQFF. The CDR3 DNA reads TGCGCCAGCAGCCCCCCTAACCTTTGGACCGGGACAGGGGGCTCGAATGAGCAGTTCTTC. The chain recombines TRBV5-1 with TRBJ2-1, with 12 nucleotides matching TRBD1. Germline assignment: CDR1 SGHRS and CDR2 YFSETQ. Trimming cost V 4 bases and J 7 bases; bases outside gene matches: 21. CDR3 length: 20 amino acids.

This clone was seen a handful of times. The rearrangement joins TRBV13 to TRBJ1-2; 10 bases are shared with TRBD1. With V trimmed by 5 bases and J by 1 base, 4 bases remained unmatched. This CDR3 comprises 15 residues. CDR1 and CDR2 (germline): PRHDT, FYEKMQ (reference sequence). The CDR3 DNA reads TGTGCCAGCAGCCCCAGGGACAGGGGTAACTATGGCTACACCTTC. Its protein product is CASSPRDRGNYGYTF.

The chain links TRBV5-1 to TRBJ1-2; 12 nucleotides agree with TRBD1. Germline V gene sequence: CDR1 SGHRS, CDR2 YFSETQ. The CDR3 is 15 residues long. The ends lost 4 bases at V and 8 bases at J; junction bases unmatched: 9. This CDR3 reads CASSLGQGAVGGYTF. The CDR3, as DNA: TGCGCCAGCAGCCTGGGACAGGGGGCTGTCGGAGGCTACACCTTC.

This chain uses TRBV11-3 with TRBJ2-1; 8 bases are shared with TRBD2. Trimming took 4 bases from V and 1 from J; bases not matched to a gene: 6. The CDR3 runs to 16 residues. From germline, CDR1 is SGHNT and CDR2 YENEEA. The CDR3 region is CASSSGGTQSYNEQFF. The CDR3 DNA reads as TGTGCCAGCAGCTCGGGAGGGACCCAATCCTACAATGAGCAGTTCTTC.

A few counts support this clone. The chain employs TRBV9 and TRBJ1-5, with 7 bases that match TRBD1. The CDR3 is made up of 15 amino acids. V shed 3 bases, J shed 10 bases, and the junction held 13 bases outside the gene matches. Germline CDR1 and CDR2: SGDLS and YYNGEE. The CDR3 bases are TGTGCCAGCAGCGCAGACGGACAGGCCGGTCGTCCCCAGCATTTT. This codes for CASSADGQAGRPQHF. Supplemented by reference TRBV9 and TRBJ1-5, the full variable domain reads DSGVTQTPKHLITATGQRVTLRCSPRSGDLSVYWYQQSLDQGLQFLIQYYNGEERAKGNILERFSAQQFPDLHSELNLSSLELGDSALYFCASSADGQAGRPQHFGDGTRLSIL.

The chain recombines TRBV4-2 with TRBJ2-3, with 13 bases lining up with TRBD2. There are 17 residues in the CDR3. From germline, CDR1 is LGHNA and CDR2 YNFKEQ. V was clipped by 5 bases and J by 3 bases; unmatched bases: 8. CDR3 DNA: TGTGCCAGCAGCAAACGAGGGACTAGCGGGGTAACAGATACGCAGTATTTT. Its protein product is CASSKRGTSGVTDTQYF.

The chain links TRBV19 to TRBJ1-2; D may be TRBD1 (6 bases). Looked up from germline, CDR1 is LNHDA and CDR2 is SQIVND (reference sequence). This CDR3 contains 15 residues. Trimming removed 5 bases at V and 8 bases at J, with 21 bases between. CDR3 bases: TGTGCCAGTAGTCGAGGGCTTTACAGGGAAGGAGGCTACACCTTC. It codes for CASSRGLYREGGYTF.

The rearrangement links TRBV5-8 to TRBJ2-7; no clear D. The CDR3 loop spans 15 amino acids. Trimming cost V 4 bases and J 2 bases, with 16 bases left between them. CDR1 and CDR2 from the germline V gene are SGHTS and YDEGEE. The CDR3 DNA sequence: TGTGCCAGCAGCCCCGCGGAAGGCACCCCCTACGAGCAGTACTTC. Translating it yields CASSPAEGTPYEQYF.

The chain employs TRBV6-5 and TRBJ1-2, with TRBD1 matching 8 bases. V lost 6 bases, J lost 6 bases, and 6 bases stayed unmatched. This CDR3 contains 13 residues. Germline V lookup: CDR1 MNHEY, CDR2 SVGAGI. CDR3 nucleotide sequence: TGTGCCAGCAGCCGAGGGGGACAGGATGGCTACACCTTC. This gives the protein CASSRGGQDGYTF.

The CDR3 DNA reads as TGTGCCAGCTCACCAGCAGGCTCAGGCACTGAAGCTTTCTTT. Its protein is CASSPAGSGTEAFF. The chain combines TRBV18 with TRBJ1-1; D is ambiguous. Germline V lookup: CDR1 KGHSH, CDR2 LQKENI. CDR3 size: 14 residues. The V and J ends lost 2 bases and 4 bases respectively, with 11 bases between them.

This chain uses TRBV7-2 with TRBJ2-2; TRBD1 matches at 7 bases. In germline, CDR1 is SGHTA, CDR2 FQGNSA. V shed 1 base, J shed 5 bases, and the junction held 4 bases outside the gene matches. The CDR3 has 15 residues. This CDR3 is CASSLESGGTGELFF. CDR3 nucleotides: TGTGCCAGCAGCTTAGAGTCAGGGGGAACCGGGGAGCTGTTTTTT.

In regard to this clone: The junction departs from germline at one end; a sequencing error may be responsible. This chain connects TRBV2 to TRBJ2-2; TRBD1 is a possible D gene (6 bases). CDR3 length equals 13 residues. The germline CDR1 and CDR2 sequences are SNHLY and FYNNEI. For the CDR3, the DNA is TGTGCCGGCAGACAGGCCCGGACCGGGGAGCTGTTTTTT. Translation: CAGRQARTGELFF.

The rearrangement joins TRBV4-2 to TRBJ2-3; D is possibly TRBD2 (7 bases). The CDR3 is 15 amino acids. Germline lookup yields CDR1 LGHNA and CDR2 YNFKEQ. Trimming took off 1 base at V and 5 bases at J, with 13 bases between the two ends. The CDR3 nucleotides read TGTGCCAGCAGCCAAGGTGGGGGGGCAGGAGATACGCAGTATTTT. It is translated as CASSQGGGAGDTQYF.

This clone was seen a single time. V is TRBV12-5 and J is TRBJ1-1; D may be TRBD1 (6 bases). Trimming shortened V by 1 base and J by 0 bases, and 12 bases separated the two germline ends. In germline, CDR1 is LGHNT, CDR2 FRNRAP. The CDR3 runs 16 residues. Here the CDR3 reads CASGLGGGQMNTEAFF. For the CDR3, the DNA is TGTGCTAGTGGTTTGGGGGGGGGACAAATGAACACTGAAGCTTTCTTT.

This sequence joins TRBV19 and TRBJ2-1; 8 positions agree with TRBD2. This CDR3 is 14 amino acids long. The germline CDR1 and CDR2 sequences are LNHDA and SQIVND (reference sequence). V lost 6 bases, J lost 8 bases, and 9 bases stayed unmatched. CDR3 coding DNA: TGTGCCAGTAGGAGGGTTAGCGGGGCGGATGAGCAGTTCTTC. Translation gives CASRRVSGADEQFF.

The table lists this clone with a count of one. The V and J genes are TRBV7-2 and TRBJ2-3, with 10 bases aligning to TRBD1. The CDR3 consists of 14 residues. CDR1 is SGHTA, CDR2 FQGNSA, per germline. V lost 4 bases to trimming and J lost 3 bases; unmatched junction nucleotides: 1. The CDR3 is CASSSGQGTDTQYF. CDR3 DNA sequence: TGTGCCAGCAGCTCGGGACAGGGGACAGATACGCAGTATTTT.